Listed here are 28 T cell receptor beta chains from one sample, sequenced in a study of neurological immune-mediated disorders. TCRdb re-derived calls from the 5' RACE reads in MiXCR, one entry per CDR3 protein. The sample lists 55,000 to 75,000 distinct CDR3 sequences, over 2% occurring once. Sequenced: PBMCs. The receptors here all came from a man aged 50 or older with multiple sclerosis.

The J gene is TRBJ2-7, the V gene TRBV3-1, with 7 bases identical to TRBD2. This CDR3 has 15 amino acids. Germline CDR1 reads LGHDT; CDR2 reads YNNKEL (reference sequence). The J segment lost 5 bases and the V segment lost 2 bases, leaving 9 bases of the junction unmatched. Here the CDR3 reads CASSQPGGRSDEQYF. The CDR3 DNA reads as TGTGCCAGCAGCCAACCGGGGGGACGGAGCGACGAGCAGTACTTC.

The rearrangement links TRBV3-1 to TRBJ2-1; TRBD2 matches 8 bases. The CDR3 length is 15 residues. Trimming removed 4 bases from V and 2 bases from J; junction bases left unmatched: 4. CDR1 and CDR2 (germline): LGHDT, YNNKEL (reference sequence). The CDR3 nucleotides read TGTGCCAGCAGCCCCGGGGGGGGCCCCTACAATGAGCAGTTCTTC. This translates into CASSPGGGPYNEQFF.

This clonotype appeared a few times. This may come from a read error, since a much larger clone is one base off. The chain is built from TRBV20-1 and TRBJ1-2; weak D call: TRBD1 (5 bases). The CDR3 runs to 12 residues. V lost 6 bases and J 5 bases, leaving 13 bases between the germline ends. Germline assignment: CDR1 DFQATT and CDR2 SNEGSKA (reference sequence). The CDR3 DNA is TGCAGTGCACGAAAGGGGTCGTATGGCTACACCTTC. Protein sequence: CSARKGSYGYTF.

This clonotype was seen many times. The V gene is TRBV4-3, the J gene TRBJ2-3; TRBD1 is a possible D gene (5 bases). V was shortened by 1 base and J by 2 bases, with 10 bases between the two germline ends. This CDR3 has 15 amino acids. Germline CDR1 and CDR2: LGHNA and YSLEER. In DNA, the CDR3 is TGCGCCAGCAGCCAAGCCCACAGGTCCACAGATACGCAGTATTTT. Residues: CASSQAHRSTDTQYF.

This clonotype was seen many times. The chain combines TRBV19 with TRBJ1-5; unclear D gene. This CDR3 has 12 amino acids. V shed 5 bases and J shed 9 bases, with 11 bases lying between them. Germline values: CDR1 LNHDA, CDR2 SQIVND (reference sequence). The CDR3 DNA follows: TGTGCCAGTAGTCCCCCGCAGAGGCCCCAGCATTTT. This gives the protein CASSPPQRPQHF.

This sequence joins TRBV6-1 and TRBJ2-5; D is tentatively TRBD1 or TRBD2 (5 bases each). CDR1 and CDR2 from the germline V gene are MNHNS and SASEGT. Trimming removed 6 bases from V and 7 bases from J, with 21 bases in between. The CDR3 totals 15 residues. The CDR3 DNA follows: TGTGCCAGCAGGGGACCGGGGAGTTCCAAGGGGACCCAGTACTTC. The encoded protein is CASRGPGSSKGTQYF.

At least ten counts were recorded for this clonotype. This chain connects TRBV5-1 to TRBJ2-1; the D call may be TRBD1 or TRBD2 (7 bases each). Germline V gene lookup returns CDR1 SGHRS and CDR2 YFSETQ. V dropped 4 bases and J dropped 4 bases, with 15 bases sitting between them. The CDR3 has 15 residues. The CDR3 DNA is TGCGCCAGCAGCAGAAGCGGGACAGAGTACAATGAGCAGTTCTTC. Its protein is CASSRSGTEYNEQFF.

This clonotype was detected ten times or more. The chain carries TRBV7-9 and TRBJ2-3; tentative D call: TRBD1 (6 bases). The CDR3 runs to 15 residues. V shed 1 base and J shed 0 bases, with 8 bases lying between them. In germline, CDR1 is SEHNR, CDR2 FQNEAQ (reference sequence). The CDR3: CASSLETGSTDTQYF. CDR3 in DNA: TGTGCCAGCAGCTTAGAGACAGGCAGCACAGATACGCAGTATTTT. The variable domain in full, with the rest retrieved from reference TRBV7-9 and TRBJ2-3, is DTGVSQNPRHKITKRGQNVTFRCDPISEHNRLYWYRQTLGQGPEFLTYFQNEAQLEKSRLLSDRFSAERPKGSFSTLEIQRTEQGDSAMYLCASSLETGSTDTQYFGPGTRLTVL.

This clonotype occurred many times. The chain carries TRBV7-2 and TRBJ2-3; D is possibly TRBD1 (7 bases). The V end was cut by 7 bases, the J end by 4 bases, with 18 bases between. Germline V gene sequence: CDR1 SGHTA, CDR2 FQGNSA. The CDR3 loop spans 15 amino acids. The CDR3 sequence: CASTPSGGRPDTQYF. In DNA, the CDR3 is TGTGCCAGCACCCCTTCAGGGGGGAGGCCAGATACGCAGTATTTT.

This clonotype was found many times. The rearrangement uses TRBV5-1 and TRBJ2-7; D is uncertain. Between the trimmed V and J ends, which lost 0 bases and 2 bases, there was a span of 6 bases. The CDR3 sequence is 13 residues long. The germline CDR1 and CDR2 sequences are SGHRS and YFSETQ. The CDR3 spells CASSLGAAYEQYF. Here the CDR3 DNA reads TGCGCCAGCAGCTTGGGGGCCGCCTACGAGCAGTACTTC.

This clonotype has a count of ten or more. The chain has TRBV7-2 and TRBJ2-1; 8 positions agree with TRBD2. The CDR3 length is 14 residues. V lost 6 bases, J lost 8 bases, and 9 bases stayed unmatched. Looked up from germline, CDR1 is SGHTA and CDR2 is FQGNSA. The CDR3 bases are TGTGCCAGCAGACAAGGACTAGCTGGGGATGAGCAGTTCTTC. As protein: CASRQGLAGDEQFF.

Ten or more counts support this clonotype. The chain recombines TRBV4-3 with TRBJ2-6, with TRBD2 matching 11 bases. Trimming removed 4 bases from V and 0 bases from J; junction bases left unmatched: 17. This CDR3 has 22 amino acids. Germline CDR1 reads LGHNA; CDR2 reads YSLEER. The CDR3, as DNA: TGCGCCAGCAGCCGAGCAGATCCCGGGACTAGCGGAACCAGCTCTGGGGCCAACGTCCTGACTTTC. Protein sequence: CASSRADPGTSGTSSGANVLTF.

Many counts were recorded for this clonotype. This chain uses TRBV7-9 with TRBJ2-3, with TRBD2 as a possible D gene (6 bases). This CDR3 is 11 amino acids long. Germline CDR1 reads SEHNR; CDR2 reads FQNEAQ (reference sequence). The ends were cut back, 9 bases at V and 4 bases at J, with 8 bases in the middle. CDR3 in amino acids: CAREGSDTQYF. For the CDR3, the DNA is TGTGCCAGGGAGGGGTCAGATACGCAGTATTTT.

This clonotype was counted many times. The chain recombines TRBV6-5 with TRBJ2-7, with D uncertain. The length of the CDR3 is 13 residues. Trimming took 6 bases from V and 1 from J, leaving 10 bases between them. Germline V CDR1 and CDR2: MNHEY, SVGAGI. CDR3 nucleotides: TGTGCCAGCAGCCGCACGGTATCCTACGAGCAGTACTTC. This gives the protein CASSRTVSYEQYF.

This clonotype appeared many times. The V gene is TRBV4-2, the J gene TRBJ2-3, with D perhaps TRBD1 (6 bases). The CDR3 is 14 amino acids. The germline V gene has CDR1 LGHNA and CDR2 YNFKEQ. The germline V and J ends were trimmed by 9 bases and 1 base, with 14 bases remaining between them. The CDR3 loop reads CASRTVSGTDTQYF. DNA for the CDR3: TGTGCCAGTAGGACAGTATCGGGCACAGATACGCAGTATTTT.

In its sample, this clonotype was seen many times. V and J are TRBV20-1 and TRBJ2-2; 14 bases align to TRBD2. The junction had 3 bases not matched to a gene; V was cut back by 4 bases and J by 5 bases. Germline V gives CDR1 DFQATT, CDR2 SNEGSKA (reference sequence). This CDR3 is 15 amino acids long. The CDR3 spells CSAKTSGGVTGELFF. CDR3 DNA: TGCAGTGCTAAGACTAGCGGGGGGGTAACCGGGGAGCTGTTTTTT.

This clonotype was counted at least ten times. This chain joins TRBV12-3 or TRBV12-4 and TRBJ2-7; 10 nucleotides match TRBD1. This CDR3 has 13 amino acids. V shed 4 bases, J shed 3 bases, and the junction held 0 bases outside the gene matches. The CDR3 DNA follows: TGTGCCAGCAGTTGGACAGGGGGCTACGAGCAGTACTTC. As protein: CASSWTGGYEQYF.

This clonotype was detected ten times or more. The CDR3 DNA reads as TGTGCCAGCAGCCCGGCGGGCCATGGCTACACCTTC. Amino acid sequence: CASSPAGHGYTF. The gene calls are TRBV12-3 or TRBV12-4 and TRBJ1-2; D is ambiguous. V shed 6 bases and J shed 6 bases, with 11 bases lying between them. The CDR3 has 12 amino acids.

This clonotype was detected many times. The rearrangement joins TRBV11-1 to TRBJ2-7; 8 bases align to TRBD1. Germline V lookup: CDR1 SGHAT, CDR2 FQDESV (reference sequence). This CDR3 is 14 amino acids long. With 5 bases clipped from V and 0 bases from J, the junction kept 3 bases outside the gene matches. Here the CDR3 reads CASSQDRGSYEQYF. The CDR3 bases are TGTGCCAGCAGCCAAGACAGGGGCTCCTACGAGCAGTACTTC.

This clonotype was seen many times. This rearrangement joins TRBV20-1 to TRBJ2-5; D unclear. CDR1 DFQATT and CDR2 SNEGSKA come from the germline V gene (reference sequence). V lost 6 bases and J 6 bases, leaving 11 bases between the germline ends. This CDR3 spans 11 amino acids. CDR3 bases: TGCAGTGCAACAATGATACAGACCCAGTACTTC. Protein: CSATMIQTQYF.

This clonotype was detected many times. J is TRBJ1-5 and V is TRBV27; D gene unclear. CDR1 is MNHEY and CDR2 is SMNVEV in the germline V gene (reference sequence). Trimming shortened V by 5 bases and J by 3 bases, and 8 bases separated the two germline ends. The CDR3 has 13 amino acids. As DNA, the CDR3 is TGTGCCAGCAGTACCCTTCTCAATCAGCCCCAGCATTTT. This translates into CASSTLLNQPQHF.

This clonotype was seen repeatedly, ten times or more. The rearrangement uses TRBV29-1 and TRBJ1-2; D call uncertain. CDR3 length equals 14 residues. V was trimmed by 7 bases and J by 5 bases, leaving 20 bases between them. CDR1 SQVTM and CDR2 ANQGSEA come from the germline V gene. The chain's CDR3 is CSAMFPVASYGYTF. CDR3 in DNA: TGCAGCGCTATGTTCCCAGTCGCCTCTTATGGCTACACCTTC.

This clonotype has a count of ten or more. This chain links TRBV20-1 with TRBJ1-2, with 7 bases lining up with TRBD1. The V gene's germline CDR1 is DFQATT and CDR2 SNEGSKA (reference sequence). Trimming cost V 6 bases and J 3 bases; bases outside gene matches: 7. This CDR3 contains 13 residues. The CDR3 nucleotides read TGCAGTGCCGACAGGGAAAAAGACTATGGCTACACCTTC. Translation gives CSADREKDYGYTF.

Regarding this clonotype: In this CDR3 the conserved last residue, phenylalanine or tryptophan, is missing, so a read error is likely. The chain recombines TRBV20-1 with TRBJ2-4, with 11 bases fitting TRBD2. The V gene end was trimmed by 1 base and the J gene end by 0 bases; junction bases not matched to a gene: 5. Looked up from germline, CDR1 is DFQATT and CDR2 is SNEGSKA (reference sequence). The CDR3 consists of 17 residues. The CDR3 loop is CSARVSGGAGAKNIQYG. The CDR3 DNA sequence: TGCAGTGCTAGAGTTAGCGGGGGGGCAGGAGCCAAAAACATTCAGTACGGC.

This clonotype was observed at least ten times. This chain connects TRBV29-1 to TRBJ2-5, with 7 positions matching TRBD2. This CDR3 comprises 14 residues. The germline V gene has CDR1 SQVTM and CDR2 ANQGSEA. V was pared by 5 bases and J by 0 bases, with 6 bases of the junction left unmatched. The CDR3 spells CSVSLAAYQETQYF. The CDR3 DNA sequence: TGCAGCGTTTCTCTAGCGGCGTACCAAGAGACCCAGTACTTC.

In its sample, this clonotype was seen many times. The chain combines TRBV7-2 with TRBJ1-3; TRBD1 might be the D (6 bases). The CDR3 length is 17 residues. Germline V gives CDR1 SGHTA, CDR2 FQGNSA. V dropped 1 base and J dropped 1 base, with 14 bases sitting between them. The CDR3 region is CASSLVSPRGSGNTIYF. CDR3 in DNA: TGTGCCAGCAGCTTAGTCAGCCCCAGGGGTTCTGGAAACACCATATATTTT.

The V and J genes are TRBV6-4 and TRBJ1-2; D may be TRBD1 (5 bases). This CDR3 comprises 16 residues. CDR1 and CDR2 from the germline V gene are MRHNA and SNTAGT. V was trimmed by 6 bases and J by 0 bases, leaving 17 bases between them. This CDR3 reads CASSFDTDRSNYGYTF. CDR3 DNA: TGTGCCAGCAGCTTTGATACCGACAGATCTAACTATGGCTACACCTTC.

This clonotype was recorded many times. The V gene is TRBV20-1, the J gene TRBJ2-3; 13 nucleotides match TRBD2. Germline CDR1 and CDR2: DFQATT and SNEGSKA (reference sequence). This CDR3 is built from 17 residues. V lost 4 bases, J lost 2 bases, and 9 bases stayed unmatched. The CDR3 is CSAKGLAGTLATDTQYF. The CDR3 nucleotides are TGCAGTGCTAAGGGACTAGCGGGGACACTTGCCACAGATACGCAGTATTTT.